This note documents a single T cell receptor beta chain sequence. Its target is unknown. One junction end does not reproduce the germline sequence, and a read error may be involved. These data belong to a study of prognosis after radiotherapy for stage I lung cancer. Overall study: Patients with tumors diagnosed as squamous cell carcinoma numbered 7 or 8, and those with adenocarcinoma eleven to twelve.

Overall study findings and caveats: Median unique TCR clone counts of about 9,200 versus 6,500 showed a fall after stereotactic body radiation therapy.

The CDR3 totals 17 residues. The V gene's germline CDR1 is MNHEY and CDR2 SMNVEV (reference sequence). Two rounds of multiplex PCR amplified TCR beta CDR3 from genomic DNA. During first-round PCR, primers specific to each TRBV and TRBJ gene were used. TCRdb redid the calling of the multiplex PCR reads with MiXCR, one entry per CDR3 protein. Here the sample spans more than 30,000 distinct CDR3 sequences, 35% to 45% being singletons. V usage is TRBV27 and J usage is TRBJ2-2; 9 nucleotides agree with TRBD2. This receptor was identified in a donor aged 50 or older with non-small cell lung cancer. The sequencing used PBMCs, collected before or after stereotactic body radiation therapy (not recorded which). The CDR3 loop is CASRLSSGTTNTRELFF. In nucleotides, the CDR3 is TGTGCCAGCAGACTTTCTAGCGGGACCACGAACACCAGGGAGCTGTTTTTT.